The sequence of this T cell receptor beta chain was determined in a study of blood T cell repertoires in COVID-19. Data came from immunoSEQ multiplex PCR; TCRdb stores just in-frame clones and leaves some out. The sample comprises about 50,000 clones, around 85% of which are singletons, and roughly 15% rests with the top ten. In germline, CDR1 is SEHNR, CDR2 FQNEAQ (reference sequence). The CDR3 runs 15 residues. The J segment lost 11 bases and the V segment lost 5 bases, leaving 8 bases of the junction unmatched. The chain is built from TRBV7-9 and TRBJ2-4; 14 bases fit TRBD2. The specimen sequenced was peripheral blood. This receptor was identified in a man in his 70s with active COVID-19. The CDR3 DNA sequence: TGTGCCAGCAGCCATACTCCGGGACTAGCGGGAGTTCAGTACTTC. Translating gives CASSHTPGLAGVQYF.